The clone carrying this TCR beta chain was picked up one time. Donors were Caucasian adults residing in Nashville, Tennessee, USA. The authors divided CD4+ cells into CD45RA+ naive and CD45RA-negative memory subsets. These data are taken from a study of shared clonotypes between healthy human individuals. Trimming removed 1 base from V and 4 bases from J; junction bases left unmatched: 1. The CDR3 is 14 residues long. Germline-derived CDR1 and CDR2 are SEHNR and FQNEAQ (reference sequence). Splitting of each subset's genomic DNA was done evenly across several immunoSEQ plates. TCRdb's table, derived via immunoSEQ multiplex PCR, lists solely in-frame clones and lacks some. The data contain around 720,000 clones, about three quarters of them singletons.

The rearrangement uses TRBV7-9 and TRBJ2-3; 8 bases are a match to TRBD1. The source material was memory CD4+ T cells sorted from blood. The subset is: CD45RA-negative fraction. This clonotype was obtained from a woman aged 30 to 39 in good health. CDR3 bases: TGTGCCAGCAGCTTAGGGGGACAGGCAGATACGCAGTATTTT. Translation gives CASSLGGQADTQYF.